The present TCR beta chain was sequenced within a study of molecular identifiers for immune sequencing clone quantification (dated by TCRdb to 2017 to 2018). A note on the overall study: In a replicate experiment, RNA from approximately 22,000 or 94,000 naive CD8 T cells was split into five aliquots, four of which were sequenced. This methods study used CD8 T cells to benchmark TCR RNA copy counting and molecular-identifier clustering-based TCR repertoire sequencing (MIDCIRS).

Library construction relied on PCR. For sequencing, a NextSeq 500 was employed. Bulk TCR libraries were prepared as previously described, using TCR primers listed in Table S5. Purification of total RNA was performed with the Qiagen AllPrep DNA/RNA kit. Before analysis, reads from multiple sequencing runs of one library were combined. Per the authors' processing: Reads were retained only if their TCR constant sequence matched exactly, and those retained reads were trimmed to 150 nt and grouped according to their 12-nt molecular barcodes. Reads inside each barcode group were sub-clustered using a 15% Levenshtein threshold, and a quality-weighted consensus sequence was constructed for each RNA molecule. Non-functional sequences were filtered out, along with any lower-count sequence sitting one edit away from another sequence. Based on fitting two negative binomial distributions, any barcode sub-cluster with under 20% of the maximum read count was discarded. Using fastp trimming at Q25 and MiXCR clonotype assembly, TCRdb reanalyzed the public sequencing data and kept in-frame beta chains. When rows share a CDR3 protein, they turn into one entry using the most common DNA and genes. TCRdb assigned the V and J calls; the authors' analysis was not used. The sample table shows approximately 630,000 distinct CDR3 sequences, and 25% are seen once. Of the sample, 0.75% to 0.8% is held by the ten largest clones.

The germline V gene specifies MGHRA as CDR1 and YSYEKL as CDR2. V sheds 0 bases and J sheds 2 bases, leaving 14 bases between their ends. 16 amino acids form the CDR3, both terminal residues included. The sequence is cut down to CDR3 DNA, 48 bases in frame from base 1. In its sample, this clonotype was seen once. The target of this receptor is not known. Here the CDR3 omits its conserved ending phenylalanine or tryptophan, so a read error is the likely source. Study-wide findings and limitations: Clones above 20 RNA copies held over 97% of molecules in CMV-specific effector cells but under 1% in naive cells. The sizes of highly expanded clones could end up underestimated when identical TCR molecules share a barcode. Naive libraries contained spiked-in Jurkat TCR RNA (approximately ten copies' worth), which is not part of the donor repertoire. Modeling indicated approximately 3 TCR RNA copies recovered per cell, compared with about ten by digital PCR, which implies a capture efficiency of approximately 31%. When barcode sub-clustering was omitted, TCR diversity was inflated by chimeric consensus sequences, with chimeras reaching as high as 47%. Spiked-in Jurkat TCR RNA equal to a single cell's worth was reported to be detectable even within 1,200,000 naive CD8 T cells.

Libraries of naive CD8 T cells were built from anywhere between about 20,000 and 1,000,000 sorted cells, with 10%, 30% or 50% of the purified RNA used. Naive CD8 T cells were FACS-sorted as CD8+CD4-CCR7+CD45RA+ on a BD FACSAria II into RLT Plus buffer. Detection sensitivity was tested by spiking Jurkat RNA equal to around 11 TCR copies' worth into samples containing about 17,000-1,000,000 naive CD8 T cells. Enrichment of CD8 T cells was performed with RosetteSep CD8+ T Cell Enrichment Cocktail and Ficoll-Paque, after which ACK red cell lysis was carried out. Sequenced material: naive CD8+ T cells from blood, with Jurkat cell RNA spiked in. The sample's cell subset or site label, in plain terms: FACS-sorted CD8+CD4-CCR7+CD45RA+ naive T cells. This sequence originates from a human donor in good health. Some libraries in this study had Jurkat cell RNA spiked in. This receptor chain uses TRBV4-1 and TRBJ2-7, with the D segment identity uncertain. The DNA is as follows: TGCGCCAGCAGCCAAGAACGGTCCCTCGTTGCCTACGAGCAGTACATC. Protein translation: CASSQERSLVAYEQYI.